A selection of T cell receptor beta chains follows, all from one sample in a study of cytomegalovirus exposure and HLA in healthy donors. Clones were read by immunoSEQ multiplex PCR, and TCRdb kept only the in-frame ones, dropping some. The sample spans about 120,000 clones; the ten largest clones claim 6.8%. Input material: PBMCs. These receptors came from a man aged 35 to 55 in good health and CMV-seropositive. Both conserved end residues are part of each CDR3. A D gene is named only where the DNA matches it firmly.

D,V,J,CDR3,DNA
TRBD1,TRBV29-1,TRBJ1-1,CSVEKTGGITEAFF,TGCAGCGTTGAGAAAACAGGGGGCATCACTGAAGCTTTCTTT
TRBD1,TRBV15,TRBJ1-5,CATSSDYRGRYQPQHF,TGTGCCACCAGCTCTGACTACAGGGGTCGATATCAGCCCCAGCATTTT
NA,TRBV2,TRBJ2-7,CASSEGLLEIYEQYF,TGTGCCAGCAGTGAAGGCTTACTCGAAATCTACGAGCAGTACTTC
NA,TRBV5-6,TRBJ2-5,CASSLRETQYF,TGTGCCAGCAGCTTGCGGGAGACCCAGTACTTC
TRBD1,TRBV29-1,TRBJ2-7,CSVETGQGSYEQYF,TGCAGCGTAGAGACAGGACAGGGATCCTACGAGCAGTACTTC
NA,TRBV7-2,TRBJ1-1,CASSLAGMNTEAFF,TGTGCCAGCAGCTTAGCCGGGATGAACACTGAAGCTTTCTTT
NA,TRBV4-1,TRBJ2-3,CASRSSTDTQYF,TGCGCCAGCAGATCAAGCACAGATACGCAGTATTTT
NA,TRBV7-2,TRBJ1-2,CASSLEPGDGYTF,TGTGCCAGCAGCTTAGAGCCAGGGGATGGCTACACCTTC
TRBD2,TRBV9,TRBJ2-7,CASSVGGAGGPDGYEQYF,TGTGCCAGCAGCGTAGGGGGAGCGGGAGGGCCTGATGGATACGAGCAGTACTTC
TRBD1,TRBV10-3,TRBJ2-2,CAISVRKQGDGELFF,TGTGCCATCAGCGTGAGGAAACAGGGGGACGGGGAGCTGTTTTTT
TRBD1,TRBV6-5,TRBJ2-2,CASSYWGQTNTGELFF,TGTGCCAGCAGTTACTGGGGACAGACGAACACCGGGGAGCTGTTTTTT
TRBD2,TRBV18,TRBJ2-2,CASSPPTGGSGELFF,TGTGCCAGCTCACCACCGACGGGAGGGAGCGGGGAGCTGTTTTTT
TRBD2,TRBV28,TRBJ2-1,CASSPNRWTSEGEQFF,TGTGCCAGCAGTCCCAATCGTTGGACTAGCGAAGGTGAGCAGTTCTTC
NA,TRBV28,TRBJ1-2,CASSREYGYTF,TGTGCCAGCAGTCGGGAATATGGCTACACCTTC
TRBD1,TRBV28,TRBJ1-5,CASSSSLRQGEPQHF,TGTGCCAGCAGTTCCTCCCTCCGACAGGGGGAACCCCAGCATTTT
NA,TRBV27,TRBJ2-3,CASSRDPDTQYF,TGTGCCAGCAGCCGGGATCCAGATACGCAGTATTTT
NA,TRBV12-5,TRBJ2-3,CASGLASSTDTQYF,TGTGCTAGTGGTTTGGCCAGTAGCACAGATACGCAGTATTTT
TRBD1,TRBV27,TRBJ2-7,CASSPTGTAPYEQYF,TGTGCCAGCAGTCCCACCGGGACAGCCCCCTACGAGCAGTACTTC
NA,TRBV5-4,TRBJ2-1,CASSWGGPYNEQFF,TGTGCCAGCAGCTGGGGGGGCCCCTACAATGAGCAGTTCTTC
TRBD2,TRBV6-6,TRBJ2-5,CASNQGGSMETQYF,TGTGCCAGCAACCAGGGAGGGTCGATGGAGACCCAGTACTTC
TRBD1,TRBV10-3,TRBJ2-3,CATRSGQGVADTQYF,TGTGCCACCCGGTCGGGACAGGGTGTTGCAGATACGCAGTATTTT
TRBD2,TRBV4-1,TRBJ2-7,CASSQDQTSGFYEQYF,TGCGCCAGCAGCCAAGATCAGACTAGCGGTTTCTACGAGCAGTACTTC
NA,TRBV18,TRBJ2-5,CASSPGTQETQYF,TGTGCCAGCTCACCAGGGACACAAGAGACCCAGTACTTC
NA,TRBV10-1,TRBJ2-7,CASSDTPRGYEQYF,TGCGCCAGCAGTGACACTCCAAGAGGCTACGAGCAGTACTTC
TRBD2,TRBV2,TRBJ2-7,CASSDAGRESDEQYF,TGTGCCAGCAGTGATGCGGGGCGGGAGTCCGACGAGCAGTACTTC
TRBD1,TRBV18,TRBJ2-7,CASSQYRTGVGDEQYF,TGTGCCAGCTCACAATACCGGACAGGGGTCGGTGACGAGCAGTACTTC
NA,TRBV10-3,TRBJ2-1,CAISDQGPYNEQFF,TGTGCCATCAGTGACCAGGGCCCCTACAATGAGCAGTTCTTC
NA,TRBV28,TRBJ1-2,CASSLPMTESLRGYTF,TGTGCCAGCAGTTTGCCGATGACAGAGAGCCTCCGTGGCTACACCTTC
TRBD1,TRBV5-4,TRBJ2-5,CASSEPDRGETQYF,TGTGCCAGCAGCGAACCGGACAGGGGTGAGACCCAGTACTTC
NA,TRBV5-6,TRBJ2-6,CASSLGAGAGANVLTF,TGTGCCAGCAGCTTGGGCGCCGGAGCTGGGGCCAACGTCCTGACTTTC
TRBD2,TRBV15,TRBJ2-1,CATSGGGLHNEQFF,TGTGCCACCAGCGGGGGGGGACTCCACAATGAGCAGTTCTTC
TRBD1,TRBV18,TRBJ2-1,CASSPLRTGVNEQFF,TGTGCCAGCTCACCACTCCGGACAGGGGTTAATGAGCAGTTCTTC
TRBD1,TRBV5-1,TRBJ2-3,CASSLPRDRGADTQYF,TGCGCCAGCAGCTTGCCCCGGGACAGGGGTGCCGATACGCAGTATTTT
NA,TRBV11-2,TRBJ2-7,CASSLDSMQATDF,TGTGCCAGCAGCTTAGATTCGATGCAGGCAACGGACTTC
TRBD1,TRBV5-1,TRBJ2-5,CASSFNGQGAETQYF,TGCGCCAGCAGCTTTAACGGACAGGGGGCCGAGACCCAGTACTTC
NA,TRBV6-5,TRBJ1-5,CASRGSGYQPQHF,TGTGCCAGCAGGGGCTCAGGATATCAGCCCCAGCATTTT
NA,TRBV11-2,TRBJ2-1,CASSFSVDNEQFF,TGTGCCAGCAGCTTTTCAGTCGACAATGAGCAGTTCTTC
NA,TRBV5-4,TRBJ2-7,CASSLNPSYEQYF,TGTGCCAGCAGCTTGAATCCCAGCTACGAGCAGTACTTC
NA,TRBV28,TRBJ1-2,CASSSMTGRLSGYTF,TGTGCCAGCAGTTCTATGACAGGAAGGTTGTCGGGCTACACCTTC